This note documents a single T cell receptor beta chain sequence. In its sample, this clonotype was seen once. Its cognate antigen has yet to be identified. No much larger clonotype is one base removed from it; base qualities were not supplied. The sequencer was an Illumina NovaSeq 6000. cDNA libraries for TCRalpha and TCRbeta were prepared by 5'RACE using constant-segment primers, with sample barcodes and unique molecular identifiers added. RNA was extracted from every sample with Trizol reagent. Amplification of the libraries took two PCR steps, and the second step added a second sample barcode plus Illumina TruSeq adapters. Sequencing of the libraries was done on an Illumina NovaSeq, producing 2 x 150 bp paired-end reads. On the authors' methods: The reads were demultiplexed and collapsed into UMI-guided consensus sequences using migec v1.2.7. Using mixcr v2.1.11, the UMI consensuses were aligned to TRA and TRB V and J templates and assembled into clonotypes. A clonotype was counted as expanded or contracted only if both edgeR and NoisET called the change significant, with noise models trained on biological replicates. edgeR calls used a false discovery rate-adjusted p below 0.01 and a log2 fold-change threshold of 1. As an exploratory analysis of dynamics, max-normalized trajectories of the 1000 most abundant clonotypes were examined with PCA combined with hierarchical clustering. Each responding clone was given a CD4 or CD8 phenotype based on the CD4+ and CD8+ repertoires, which had been sequenced separately. The public reads were reanalyzed by TCRdb: fastp trimming at Q25, MiXCR alignment, in-frame beta chains only. Here each entry gathers all rows of one CDR3 protein and keeps the most common genes and DNA. What appears here as the V and J calls and clone size reflects TCRdb's work, not the paper's. The sample table lists about 180,000 distinct CDR3 sequences, approximately 16% of them with a count of one. In total, the top ten clones hold approximately 2% of the sample.

This entry belongs to a study of T-cell memory formation after mild COVID-19 (dated by TCRdb to the early 2020s). Study-wide context: Most TCR sequence clusters were specific to one of the two donors. In a couple of donors, T-cell clones that expanded and contracted after mild COVID-19 were tracked by sequencing TCRalpha and TCRbeta repertoires over time. Two young, previously healthy adult volunteers made up the cohort, one male and one female.

On the study overall, not on this receptor specifically: SARS-CoV-2 specificity was not confirmed for the second-wave clones peaking on day 37. The detection of some responding clones in pre-infection memory suggests that pre-existing cross-reactive memory T cells joined the SARS-CoV-2 response. Contracting CD4+ clones turned up mainly in the CM and EM memory subsets, whereas EMRA was where CD8+ clones were enriched. Only a couple of mild cases were covered by the study, and larger cohorts that include severe cases with pre-infection samples were considered necessary. From day 15 to 85, contracting clones showed balanced CD4/CD8 phenotypes, whereas a second wave of clones that expanded from day 15 to 37 leaned towards CD4+.

Ficoll-Paque density gradient centrifugation was used to isolate PBMCs. Measured from the cysteine to the phenylalanine, the CDR3 is 15 residues long. Only the CDR3 portion is preserved as DNA: 45 bases, with reading frame beginning at the first base. At the junction V is shortened by 6 bases and J by 8 bases; bases outside the gene matches: 10. Sequenced material: PBMCs or a T cell subset sorted from them (not recorded which). The chain was built from TRBV12-3 or TRBV12-4 and TRBJ2-1, with TRBD2 matching 10 junction bases. This sequence originates from an adult woman who had mild COVID-19 (a few samples of this study predate the infection). The sample titles of this study are shuffled in the database, so cell type and time point are left out; the donor was told from shared clones. The nucleotide sequence is given as TGTGCCAGCAGCCACATAGCGGGGGGCCAAGATGAGCAGTTCTTC. This codes for CASSHIAGGQDEQFF.